A single sample gave rise to the 12 T cell receptor beta chains below, sequenced in a study of neurological immune-mediated disorders. TCRdb re-called the 5' RACE reads through MiXCR, storing one row per CDR3 protein. The table has around 79,000 distinct CDR3 sequences, 13% to 15% seen once; the top ten hold 6.5% to 8%. Material: PBMCs. These TCRs come from a woman between 50 and 59 years old in good health.

This clonotype occurred a few times. This rearrangement joins TRBV21-1 to TRBJ2-7. TRBV21-1 is a pseudogene. The CDR3 sequence is 14 residues long. CDR3 sequence: CASSKVGGSYEQYF. As DNA, the CDR3 is TGTGCCAGCAGCAAAGTTGGGGGCTCCTACGAGCAGTACTTC.

This clonotype was counted at least ten times. This sequence joins TRBV5-1 and TRBJ2-3, with D perhaps matching TRBD1 or TRBD2 (6 bases each). This CDR3 region has 14 residues. CDR1 and CDR2 from the germline V gene are SGHRS and YFSETQ. The V end was cut by 7 bases, the J end by 2 bases, with 14 bases between. The CDR3 is CASGGGEFTDTQYF. In DNA form, the CDR3 reads TGCGCCAGCGGAGGGGGAGAGTTCACAGATACGCAGTATTTT.

This clonotype counts as medium-sized. The rearrangement links TRBV10-3 to TRBJ2-1; no clear D. Per germline, CDR1 ENHRY and CDR2 SYGVKD. The CDR3 consists of 13 residues. Trimming removed 4 bases from V and 5 bases from J, with 9 bases in between. The CDR3 is CAISAGQNNEQFF. The CDR3 nucleotides are TGTGCCATCAGTGCCGGGCAGAACAATGAGCAGTTCTTC.

This clonotype has ten or more counts. The V gene is TRBV7-2, the J gene TRBJ1-2; D gene uncertain. Trimming stripped 2 bases from V and 4 bases from J, with 14 bases between. CDR1 is SGHTA and CDR2 is FQGNSA in the germline V gene. This CDR3 contains 15 residues. This chain's CDR3 is CASSLTAGAVYGYTF. The CDR3, as DNA: TGTGCCAGCAGCTTAACCGCGGGCGCTGTCTATGGCTACACCTTC. The complete variable domain, with remaining parts taken from reference TRBV7-2 and TRBJ1-2, reads GAGVSQSPSNKVTEKGKDVELRCDPISGHTALYWYRQSLGQGLEFLIYFQGNSAPDKSGLPSDRFSAERTGGSVSTLTIQRTQQEDSAVYLCASSLTAGAVYGYTFGSGTRLTVV.

The V gene is TRBV5-1, the J gene TRBJ2-2; D tentatively fits TRBD1 or TRBD2 (5 bases each). Trimming left V 4 bases short and J 7 bases short, with 23 bases between. CDR3 length equals 17 residues. The germline V gene encodes CDR1 SGHRS and CDR2 YFSETQ. DNA for the CDR3: TGCGCCAGCAGCGCCTCCGGGACGAGCCCGATTGTCGGGGAGCTGTTTTTT. Amino acids: CASSASGTSPIVGELFF.

J is TRBJ2-1 and V is TRBV9, with 13 nucleotides matching TRBD2. Germline CDR1 and CDR2: SGDLS and YYNGEE. This CDR3 has 18 amino acids. V dropped 3 bases and J dropped 8; count of bases not matched to a gene: 14. In DNA, the CDR3 is TGTGCCAGCAGCGAGGGGAGACTAGCGGGAGGCGGTATCGATGAGCAGTTCTTC. Protein product: CASSEGRLAGGGIDEQFF.

The chain couples TRBV18 to TRBJ1-4; D might be TRBD1 (5 bases). The CDR3 contains 15 residues. Looked up from germline, CDR1 is KGHSH and CDR2 is LQKENI. Trimming pared 2 bases from V and 0 bases from J, leaving 7 bases between. The CDR3 reads CASSPSGPTNEKLFF. The CDR3 DNA sequence: TGTGCCAGCTCACCATCGGGGCCAACTAATGAAAAACTGTTTTTT.

The sample holds many counts of this clonotype. The genes are TRBV3-1 and TRBJ2-7; no clear D. Trimming stripped 2 bases from V and 5 bases from J, with 4 bases between. Germline V gives CDR1 LGHDT, CDR2 YNNKEL (reference sequence). The CDR3 runs 11 residues. CDR3 region: CASSQINEQYF. In DNA, the CDR3 is TGTGCCAGCAGCCAAATCAACGAGCAGTACTTC.

This clonotype occurred many times. The chain joins TRBV2 to TRBJ1-6; TRBD1 might be the D (5 bases). The CDR3 spans 13 residues. Trimming cost V 7 bases and J 11 bases, with 15 bases left between them. The germline CDR1 and CDR2 sequences are SNHLY and FYNNEI. This chain's CDR3 is CASKVGVIPPLHF. The CDR3 bases are TGTGCCAGCAAGGTAGGGGTTATTCCACCCCTCCACTTT.

This clonotype was recorded at least ten times. The V call is TRBV29-1, the J call TRBJ2-3, with TRBD2 identical over 7 bases. Germline values: CDR1 SQVTM, CDR2 ANQGSEA. The trim removed 5 bases at V and 0 bases at J, leaving 2 bases unmatched. CDR3 length: 13 residues. CDR3 in DNA: TGCAGCGTTTCGGGGGGAAGCACAGATACGCAGTATTTT. This sequence encodes CSVSGGSTDTQYF.

This clonotype was detected many times. The chain links TRBV12-3 or TRBV12-4 to TRBJ2-1; TRBD2 agrees at 12 bases. The trim removed 2 bases at V and 8 bases at J, leaving 7 bases unmatched. The CDR3 is 16 amino acids. DNA of the CDR3: TGTGCCAGCAGTTTAAGGTTACTAGCGGGAGGAGATGAGCAGTTCTTC. It yields the protein CASSLRLLAGGDEQFF.

In DNA form, the CDR3 reads TGCAGTGCTAGGATAAGGGACTACAATGAGCAGTTCTTC. This encodes CSARIRDYNEQFF. J is TRBJ2-1 and V is TRBV20-1; D uncertain. CDR1 is DFQATT and CDR2 is SNEGSKA in the germline V gene (reference sequence). V was shortened by 3 bases and J by 3 bases, with 9 bases between the two germline ends. The CDR3 covers 13 residues.